This TCR beta chain was sequenced in a study of radiotherapy plus CTLA-4 blockade in lung cancer (dated by TCRdb to the late 2010s). The study in broad terms: Among enrolled patients, roughly 20% had an objective response and about 30% reached disease control.

Focal radiation therapy combined with CTLA-4 blockade (ipilimumab) was tested in patients with chemo-refractory metastatic non-small-cell lung cancer. The CDR3 spans 12 residues, from the cysteine through the phenylalanine. Only CDR3 DNA remains: 36 bases, in frame from the first base. CDR1 and CDR2 are read off the germline V gene as MNHEY and SVGAGI. The junction shows trimming of 8 bases on V and 4 bases on J, plus 8 bases between the germline ends. Beyond this particular receptor, the publication reports: The strongest predictors of response, as reported, were early dynamic changes in blood T cell clones along with a rise in serum interferon-beta after radiation. After treatment with radiotherapy and ipilimumab, TCR clones that came from tumors expanded in the peripheral blood.

Remarks on this clone: Its cognate antigen has yet to be identified. Base qualities were left out, and no much larger clone turns up one base away.

Library preparation was by the immunoSEQ multiplex PCR assay. This is the immuneACCESS table as TCRdb keeps it, with only in-frame sequences that have V and J called. A part of the clones is gone; compared with another copy, unresolved V genes explain less than half, and the rest is unexplained. The sample includes tens of thousands of clones, with 65% to 85% observed a single time. 2.5% to 4% of the sample lies in the top ten. The TCR originated in a human donor with non-small cell lung cancer who had a partial response to radiotherapy plus ipilimumab. The chain is assembled from TRBV6-5 and TRBJ1-4; the D gene is unclear. The sequencing used peripheral blood, collected from a patient treated with radiotherapy plus ipilimumab. DNA sequence: TGTGCCAGCTCTGGCTTTAATGAAAAACTGTTTTTT. It is translated as CASSGFNEKLFF.